The T cell receptor beta chain described here comes from a study of CD4 T cells in relation to SARS-CoV-2 and coronaviruses. Study-wide background: PBMCs were cultured with antigen for roughly nine days before TCR beta sequencing. Negative control cultures got HIV-1 Nef peptides or no peptide. Notes on the study in general: Each donor contributed either pre-pandemic or post-infection samples, not both.

Generated by immunoSEQ multiplex PCR, the TCRdb table keeps only in-frame clones and is missing some. The sample holds tens of thousands of clones; 60% to 85% are singletons and the top ten take less than 20%. Germline lookup yields CDR1 SGHAT and CDR2 FQDESV (reference sequence). CDR3 length: 15 residues. V was shortened by 6 bases and J by 5 bases, with 16 bases between the two germline ends. CD4+ T cells from unexposed donors were obtained before the COVID-19 pandemic (2011-2018). The cells were cultured for approximately 10 days before CD4+ T cells were isolated. Two million PBMCs per well were cultured with about 9.8 IU/ml IL-2. Of note for this clone: Its antigen is not known.

The clonotype comes from a human donor in good health. The J gene is TRBJ1-4, the V gene TRBV11-1; D is unclear. Sample: CD4+ T cells from PBMCs, cultured in vitro. CDR3 DNA sequence: TGTGCCAGCAGGCTTGGAGAGATAAGGAATGAAAAACTGTTTTTT. This encodes CASRLGEIRNEKLFF.